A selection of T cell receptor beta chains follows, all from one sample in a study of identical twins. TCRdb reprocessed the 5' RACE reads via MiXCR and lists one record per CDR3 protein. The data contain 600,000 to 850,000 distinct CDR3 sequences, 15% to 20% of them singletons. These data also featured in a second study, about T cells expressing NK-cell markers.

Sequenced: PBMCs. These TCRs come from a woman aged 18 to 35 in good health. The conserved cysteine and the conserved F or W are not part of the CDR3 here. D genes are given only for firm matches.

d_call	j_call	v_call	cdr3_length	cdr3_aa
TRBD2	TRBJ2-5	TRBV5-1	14	ASSPGVLAGEETQY
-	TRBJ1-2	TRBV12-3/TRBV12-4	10	ASVRDNYGYT
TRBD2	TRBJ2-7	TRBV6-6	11	ASSSGLVYEQY
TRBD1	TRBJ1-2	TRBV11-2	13	ASSSLRTGAYGYT
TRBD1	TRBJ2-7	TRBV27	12	ASSLGTGGNEQY
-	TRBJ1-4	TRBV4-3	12	ASSQAGAAEKLF
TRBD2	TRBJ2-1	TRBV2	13	ASSEGLAGPNEQF
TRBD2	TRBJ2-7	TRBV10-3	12	AIRAGTRGYEQY
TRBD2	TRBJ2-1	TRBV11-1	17	ASSITRGIAGVSYNEQF
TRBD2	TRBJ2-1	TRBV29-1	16	SAVREAGGFSSYNEQF
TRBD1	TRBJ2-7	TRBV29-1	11	SVADRGIYEQY
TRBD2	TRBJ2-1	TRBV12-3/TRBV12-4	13	ASSLWLAGNNEQF
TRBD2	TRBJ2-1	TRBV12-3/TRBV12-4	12	ASSLRGGHNEQF
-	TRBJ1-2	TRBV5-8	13	ASSAEIRFGGGYT
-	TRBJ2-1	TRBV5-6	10	ASSLGGVAQF
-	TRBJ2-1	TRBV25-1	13	ASSDPGGPQHEQF
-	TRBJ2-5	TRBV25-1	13	ASSEVRLQAETQY
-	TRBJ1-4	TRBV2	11	ASSGDFNEKLF
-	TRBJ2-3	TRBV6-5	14	ASSYPRVMGTDTQY
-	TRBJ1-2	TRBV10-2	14	ASSDPGGPSNYGYT
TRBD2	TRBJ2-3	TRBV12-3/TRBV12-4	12	ASSFTGGGDTQY
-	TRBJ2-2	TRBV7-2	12	ASSLRAITGELF
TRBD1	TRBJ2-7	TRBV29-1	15	SVAKRPGQDLHPEQY
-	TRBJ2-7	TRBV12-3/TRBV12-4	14	ASSFDGRTGSYEQY
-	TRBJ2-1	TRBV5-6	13	ASSLQLSSYNEQF
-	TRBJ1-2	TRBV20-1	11	SARDNRAGGYT
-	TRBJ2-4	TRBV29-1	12	SGVLESRRNIQY
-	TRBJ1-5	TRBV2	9	ASRYDGPQH
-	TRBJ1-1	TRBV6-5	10	ASSTTNTEAF
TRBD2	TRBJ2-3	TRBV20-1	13	SARKETSGTDTQY
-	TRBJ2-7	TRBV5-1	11	ASSLDGSYEQY
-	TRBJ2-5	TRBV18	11	ASSAGQQETQY
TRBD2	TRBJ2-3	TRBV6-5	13	ASSYSSGGVDTQY
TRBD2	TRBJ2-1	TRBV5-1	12	ASSYYSSGDEQF
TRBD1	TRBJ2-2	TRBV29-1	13	SVEIRDRVTGELF
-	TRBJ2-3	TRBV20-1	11	SARGGVFDTQY
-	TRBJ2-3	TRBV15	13	ATRESGAVADTQY
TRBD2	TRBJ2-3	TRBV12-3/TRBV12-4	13	ASASLAVSTDTQY
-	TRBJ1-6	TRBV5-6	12	ASSSAGIGSPLH